The rows below give T cell receptor beta chains drawn from one sample of a study of blood T cells in healthy people across ages. TCRdb ran MiXCR on the 5' RACE reads and lists one entry per CDR3 protein. This sample has approximately 820,000 distinct CDR3 sequences, with 44% found just once. The specimen sequenced was blood. These receptor sequences come from a man aged 55 to 70 in good health. Each CDR3 is given with its conserved first and last residue. D genes are given only for firm matches. The size of a clone is reported for some rows only, either as once, few or many, or as a class for expanded clones.

abundance	d_gene	j_gene	v_gene	CDR3nt	CDR3aa
.	TRBD2	TRBJ2-7	TRBV3-1	TGTGCCAGCAGCCAGGTAGCGGGGGCCTCCTACGAGCAGTACTTC	CASSQVAGASYEQYF
.	TRBD1	TRBJ2-7	TRBV6-2/TRBV6-3	TGTGCCAGCAGTTACTCTGCGACAGGGGCACGGGCCTACGAGCAGTACTTC	CASSYSATGARAYEQYF
.	TRBD1	TRBJ2-1	TRBV28	TGTGCCAGCTGGGGGACAGGGGGCAAATATGAGCAGTTCTTC	CASWGTGGKYEQFF
.	.	TRBJ1-1	TRBV6-5	TGTGCCAGCAGATCCGTGGGGAGTACTGAAGCTTTCTTT	CASRSVGSTEAFF
.	TRBD1	TRBJ1-2	TRBV12-3/TRBV12-4	TGTGCCAGCAGTCGGACAGGGGGCCATGGCTACACCTTC	CASSRTGGHGYTF
.	.	TRBJ2-7	TRBV4-3	TGCGCCAGCAGCCAAGAGGACGGTAACACCGGGGAGTTCTACGAGCAGTACTTC	CASSQEDGNTGEFYEQYF
.	.	TRBJ2-7	TRBV7-2	TGTGCCAGAAGCCCAAGATCGGCTAGCAGGAGGGCCGAGACCCAGAACTTC	CARSPRSASRRAETQNF
.	.	TRBJ2-1	TRBV7-3	TGTGCCGGCAGCTTAGGTGTGAACAATGAGCAGTTCTTC	CAGSLGVNNEQFF
.	TRBD1	TRBJ1-1	TRBV4-2	TGTGCCAGCAGCGATCCGGACAGGGGGGGCACTGAAGCTTTCTTT	CASSDPDRGGTEAFF
.	TRBD1	TRBJ1-2	TRBV4-1	TGCGCCAGCAGCCAAGCAGGGGGAGACTATGGCTACACCTTC	CASSQAGGDYGYTF
few	.	TRBJ2-2	TRBV9	TGTGCCAGCAGCGTAGCTCTGCAGGGGCGGAACACCGGGGAGCTGTTTTTT	CASSVALQGRNTGELFF
.	.	TRBJ1-2	TRBV5-5	TGTGCCAGCAGCTTGGCAGGGAACGATGGCTACACCTTC	CASSLAGNDGYTF
.	TRBD1	TRBJ1-1	TRBV20-1	TGCAGTGCTGTAAAACAGGGGATGAACACTGAAGCTTTCTTT	CSAVKQGMNTEAFF
few	.	TRBJ2-5	TRBV25-1	TGTGCCAGCAGTGCCCGATACGGAGCACTACAAGAGACCCAGTACTTC	CASSARYGALQETQYF
many	TRBD2	TRBJ2-3	TRBV7-2	TGTGCCAGCAGCTCCTTAGCGGGGGGTACAGATACGCAGTATTTT	CASSSLAGGTDTQYF
few	.	TRBJ1-4	TRBV2	TGTGCCAGCAGTGATACCGTATTGAGTGAAAAACTGTTTTTT	CASSDTVLSEKLFF
.	TRBD1	TRBJ1-5	TRBV7-9	TGTGCCAGCAGACAGGGGGATCAGCCCCAGCATTTT	CASRQGDQPQHF
.	.	TRBJ2-5	TRBV20-1	TGCAGTGCTAGGCCTCAGTTGGAGACCCGGTACTTC	CSARPQLETRYF
.	.	TRBJ1-1	TRBV20-1	TGCAGTGCTAGAGATGGGCAGGGTAACACTGAAGCTTTCTTT	CSARDGQGNTEAFF
.	.	TRBJ2-1	TRBV9	TGTGCCAGCAGCGTAGGAGGGAGTGTTCACAATGAGCAGTTCTTC	CASSVGGSVHNEQFF
few	.	TRBJ2-6	TRBV21-1	.	CASSLKRVGCGANVLTF
few	TRBD1	TRBJ1-1	TRBV6-5	TGTGCCAGCAGTTACTCGGGGGGGACAGGGGACATGAACACTGAAGCTTTCTTT	CASSYSGGTGDMNTEAFF
.	.	TRBJ1-2	TRBV7-2	TGTGCCAGCAGCTTAGCGTTAGACTCCAGGGGCTACACCTTC	CASSLALDSRGYTF
.	TRBD1	TRBJ2-5	TRBV11-3	TGTGCCAGCAGCTATACAGGGGGCTTGGAGACCCAGTACTTC	CASSYTGGLETQYF
.	.	TRBJ2-5	TRBV5-6	TGTGCCAGCAGAGACAGGACGGGCAGGGAGACCCAGTACTTC	CASRDRTGRETQYF
once	.	TRBJ1-3	TRBV7-2	TGTGCCAGTTCACCTGTGAGGGGGGCGAGGGGAAACACCATATATTTT	CASSPVRGARGNTIYF